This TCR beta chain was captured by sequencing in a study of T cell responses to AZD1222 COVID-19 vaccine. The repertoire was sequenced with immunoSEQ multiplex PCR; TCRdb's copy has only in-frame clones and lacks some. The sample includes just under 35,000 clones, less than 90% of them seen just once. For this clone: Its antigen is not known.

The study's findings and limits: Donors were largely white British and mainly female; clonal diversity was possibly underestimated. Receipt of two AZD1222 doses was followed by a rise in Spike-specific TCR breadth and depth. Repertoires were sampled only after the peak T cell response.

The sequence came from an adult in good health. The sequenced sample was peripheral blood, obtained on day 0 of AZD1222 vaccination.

As DNA, the CDR3 is TGTGCCATCAGCGACCTGGGACCAGTGGGCACAGATACGCAGTATTTT. Translated, it gives CAISDLGPVGTDTQYF. The chain has TRBV10-3 and TRBJ2-3, with D perhaps TRBD1 or TRBD2 (5 bases each). CDR1 is ENHRY, CDR2 SYGVKD, per germline. This CDR3 contains 16 residues. V shed 6 bases and J shed 1 base, with 17 bases lying between them.